The source of this TCR beta chain is a study of CD8 T cells in ankylosing spondylitis. Library preparation for TCR beta used quantitative 5'-RACE with molecular barcodes. TCRdb re-called the 5' RACE reads through MiXCR, storing one row per CDR3 protein. The sample has 270,000 or so distinct CDR3 sequences, 15% to 20% seen once; the top ten hold around 30%. The sequenced sample consisted of blood, either unsorted or a sorted T cell fraction (not recorded which). The receptor was derived from a male donor with ankylosing spondylitis or in good health (not recorded which).

The CDR3: CASAADDSGYINTGELFF. Written as DNA, the CDR3 is TGTGCCAGCGCGGCGGATGATAGCGGGTATATTAACACCGGGGAGCTGTTTTTT. The rearrangement uses TRBV9 and TRBJ2-2, with 7 bases lining up with TRBD2. The CDR3 consists of 18 residues. V lost 7 bases to trimming and J lost 2 bases; unmatched junction nucleotides: 17. Germline CDR1 is SGDLS and CDR2 is YYNGEE.